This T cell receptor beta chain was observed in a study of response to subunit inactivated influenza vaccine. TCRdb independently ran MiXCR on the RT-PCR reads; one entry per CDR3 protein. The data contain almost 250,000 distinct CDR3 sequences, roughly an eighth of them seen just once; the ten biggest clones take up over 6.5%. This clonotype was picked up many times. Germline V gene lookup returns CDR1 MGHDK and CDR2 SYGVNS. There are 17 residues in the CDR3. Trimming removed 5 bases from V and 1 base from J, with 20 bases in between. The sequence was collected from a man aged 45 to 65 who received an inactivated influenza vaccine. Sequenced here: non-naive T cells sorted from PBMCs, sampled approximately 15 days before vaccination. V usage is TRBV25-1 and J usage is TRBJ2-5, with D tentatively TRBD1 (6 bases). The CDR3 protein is CASSTQRGTSPQETQYF. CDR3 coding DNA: TGTGCCAGCAGTACCCAGAGAGGGACAAGCCCCCAAGAGACCCAGTACTTC.